Below, one T cell receptor beta chain is given with its context. The same CDR3 arises from other DNA sequences in this sample as well. The CDR3 totals 13 residues. Germline CDR1 and CDR2: SGHVS and FQNEAQ. V lost 0 bases and J 4 bases, leaving 7 bases between the germline ends. The data were obtained in a study of cytomegalovirus exposure and HLA in healthy donors. Though nominally healthy at sampling, donors likely had unrecorded immune exposures. The PCR had 60 Vbeta and 13 Jbeta primers. The data were produced by immunoSEQ multiplex PCR, yet TCRdb's version contains in-frame clones alone and is incomplete. The clone table shows 100,000 to 150,000 clones, with the ten largest holding about 2.7%.

The sample consisted of PBMCs. The clonotype was recovered from a man aged 25 to 45 in good health and CMV-seronegative. The chain carries TRBV7-8 and TRBJ2-7; D perhaps matches TRBD2 (6 bases). The CDR3 bases are TGTGCCAGCAGCTTAGCTGGGACTTACGAGCAGTACTTC. Its protein is CASSLAGTYEQYF.